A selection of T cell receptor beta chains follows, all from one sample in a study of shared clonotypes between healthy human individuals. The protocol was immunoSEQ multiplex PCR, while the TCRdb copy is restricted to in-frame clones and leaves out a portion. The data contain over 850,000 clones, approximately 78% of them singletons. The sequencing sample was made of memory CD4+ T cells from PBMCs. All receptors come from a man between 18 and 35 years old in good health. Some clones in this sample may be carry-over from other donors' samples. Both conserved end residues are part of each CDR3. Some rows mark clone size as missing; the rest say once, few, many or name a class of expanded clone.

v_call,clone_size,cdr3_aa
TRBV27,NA,CASSRGYEQYF
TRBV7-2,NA,CASSPRTDAYEQYF
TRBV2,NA,CASSEEWLEAFF
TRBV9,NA,CASSSFGGYTF
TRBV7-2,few,CASSLDVGGKTQYF
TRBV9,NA,CASSPLSSGLRVADTQYF
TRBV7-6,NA,CASSFGLLNTGELFF
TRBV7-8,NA,CASSLGRVGVYEQYF
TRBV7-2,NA,CASSLAQGLYEQYF
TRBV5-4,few,CASSRQTRGEKLFF
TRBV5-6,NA,CASSLTPGTGETQYF
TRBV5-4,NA,CASSPGLAGETQYF
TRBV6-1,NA,CASSLFGEAFF
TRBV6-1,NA,CASSEVFRNTQYF
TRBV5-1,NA,CASSLEQGNTEAFF
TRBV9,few,CASSAPDRGNTEAFF
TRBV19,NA,CASSMHGATNEKLFF
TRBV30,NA,CAWSRGHSYGYTF
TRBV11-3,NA,CASSLEGRFNEQFF
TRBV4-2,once,CASSQKIPYQPQHF
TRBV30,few,CAYHRGNTEAFF
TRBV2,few,CASGQVYEQYF
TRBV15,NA,CATSRDGSSWETQYF